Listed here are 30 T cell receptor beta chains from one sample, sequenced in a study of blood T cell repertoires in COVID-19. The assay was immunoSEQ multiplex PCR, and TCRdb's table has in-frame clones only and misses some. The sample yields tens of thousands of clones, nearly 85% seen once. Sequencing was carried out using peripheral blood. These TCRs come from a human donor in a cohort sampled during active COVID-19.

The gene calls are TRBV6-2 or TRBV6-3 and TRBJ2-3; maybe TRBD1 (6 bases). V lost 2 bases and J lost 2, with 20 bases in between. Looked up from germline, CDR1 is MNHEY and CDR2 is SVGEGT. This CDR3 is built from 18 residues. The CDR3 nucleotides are TGTGCCAGCAGTTACGTGACGGGACATAGCTCCCTCACAGATACGCAGTATTTT. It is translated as CASSYVTGHSSLTDTQYF.

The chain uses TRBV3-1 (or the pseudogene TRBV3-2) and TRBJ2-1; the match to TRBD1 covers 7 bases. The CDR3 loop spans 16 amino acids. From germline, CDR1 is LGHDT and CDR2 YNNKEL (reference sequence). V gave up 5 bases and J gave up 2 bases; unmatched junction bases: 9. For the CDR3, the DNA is TGTGCCAGCAGCAGCACCCGACAGGGTACCTACAATGAGCAGTTCTTC. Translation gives CASSSTRQGTYNEQFF.

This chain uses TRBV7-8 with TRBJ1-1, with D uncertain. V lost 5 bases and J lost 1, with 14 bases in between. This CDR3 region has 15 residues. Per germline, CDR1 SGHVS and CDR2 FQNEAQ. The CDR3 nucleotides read TGTGCCAGCAGCCTCCGGGATGTGGGGAACACTGAAGCTTTCTTT. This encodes CASSLRDVGNTEAFF.

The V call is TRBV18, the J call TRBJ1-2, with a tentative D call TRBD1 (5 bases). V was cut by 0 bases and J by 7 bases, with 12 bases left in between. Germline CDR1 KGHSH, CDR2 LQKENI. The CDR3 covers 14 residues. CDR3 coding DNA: TGTGCCAGCTCACCACCTGCAGGGTCTCGTGGCTACACCTTC. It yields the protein CASSPPAGSRGYTF. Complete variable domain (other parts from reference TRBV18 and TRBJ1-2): NAGVMQNPRHLVRRRGQEARLRCSPMKGHSHVYWYRQLPEEGLKFMVYLQKENIIDESGMPKERFSAEFPKEGPSILRIQQVVRGDSAAYFCASSPPAGSRGYTFGSGTRLTVV.

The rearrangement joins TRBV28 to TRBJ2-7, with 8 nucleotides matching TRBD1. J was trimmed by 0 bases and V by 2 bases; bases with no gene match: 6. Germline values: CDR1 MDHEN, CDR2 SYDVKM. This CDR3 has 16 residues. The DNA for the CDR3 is TGTGCCAGCAGTTTACCTCGGACAGGGATCTCCTACGAGCAGTACTTC. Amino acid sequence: CASSLPRTGISYEQYF.

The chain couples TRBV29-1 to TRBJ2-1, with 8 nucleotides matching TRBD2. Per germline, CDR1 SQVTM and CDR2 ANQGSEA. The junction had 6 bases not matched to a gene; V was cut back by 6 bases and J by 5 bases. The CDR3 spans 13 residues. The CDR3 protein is CSVSGGVHNEQFF. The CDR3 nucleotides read TGCAGCGTCTCGGGGGGGGTGCACAATGAGCAGTTCTTC.

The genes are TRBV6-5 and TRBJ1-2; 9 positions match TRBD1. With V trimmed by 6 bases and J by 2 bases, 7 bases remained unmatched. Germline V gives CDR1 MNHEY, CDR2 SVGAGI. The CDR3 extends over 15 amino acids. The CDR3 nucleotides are TGTGCCAGCAGCTACGGGACAGGGAGAAACTATGGCTACACCTTC. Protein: CASSYGTGRNYGYTF.

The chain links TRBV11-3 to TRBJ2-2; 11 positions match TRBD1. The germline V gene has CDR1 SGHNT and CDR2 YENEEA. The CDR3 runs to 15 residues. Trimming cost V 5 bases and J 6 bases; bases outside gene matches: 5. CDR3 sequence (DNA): TGTGCCAGCAGCGCGGACAGGGGGCTACCCGGGGAGCTGTTTTTT. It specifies CASSADRGLPGELFF.

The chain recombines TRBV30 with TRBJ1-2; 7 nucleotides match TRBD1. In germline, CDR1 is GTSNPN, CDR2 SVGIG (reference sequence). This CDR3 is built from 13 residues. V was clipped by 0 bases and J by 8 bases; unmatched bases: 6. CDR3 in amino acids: CAWSVTGAQGYTF. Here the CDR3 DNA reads TGTGCCTGGAGTGTAACAGGGGCACAGGGCTACACCTTC.

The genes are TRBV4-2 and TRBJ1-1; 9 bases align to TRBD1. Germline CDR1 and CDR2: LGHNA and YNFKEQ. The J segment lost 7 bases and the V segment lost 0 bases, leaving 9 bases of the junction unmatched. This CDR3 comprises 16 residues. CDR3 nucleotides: TGTGCCAGCAGCCAAGATCTGGGACAGGGACCTCATGAAGCTTTCTTT. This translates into CASSQDLGQGPHEAFF.

Here the CDR3 reads CASSLRGNEQFF. CDR3 DNA sequence: TGTGCCAGCAGCCTCAGGGGCAATGAGCAGTTCTTC. The V and J genes are TRBV6-5 and TRBJ2-1, with D tentatively TRBD1 (6 bases). V was clipped by 6 bases and J by 6 bases, with 9 bases between them. The CDR3 sequence is 12 residues long. CDR1 and CDR2 (germline): MNHEY, SVGAGI.

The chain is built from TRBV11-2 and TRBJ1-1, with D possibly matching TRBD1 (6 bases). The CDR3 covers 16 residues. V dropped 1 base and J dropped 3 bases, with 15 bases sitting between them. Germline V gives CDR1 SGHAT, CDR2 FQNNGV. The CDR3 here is CASSLVRGARDTEAFF. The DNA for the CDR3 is TGTGCCAGCAGCTTAGTCCGGGGGGCTCGCGACACTGAAGCTTTCTTT.

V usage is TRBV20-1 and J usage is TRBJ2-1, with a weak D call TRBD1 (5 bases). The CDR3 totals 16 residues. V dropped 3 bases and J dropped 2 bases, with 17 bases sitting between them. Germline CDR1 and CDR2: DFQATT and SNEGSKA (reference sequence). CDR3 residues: CSASPADTYPYNEQFF. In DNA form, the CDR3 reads TGCAGTGCTAGTCCCGCGGACACCTACCCCTACAATGAGCAGTTCTTC.

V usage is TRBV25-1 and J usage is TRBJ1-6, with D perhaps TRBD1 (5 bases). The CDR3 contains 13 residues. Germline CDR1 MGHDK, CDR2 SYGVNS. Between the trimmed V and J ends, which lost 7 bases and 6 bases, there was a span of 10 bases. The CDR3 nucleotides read TGTGCCAGCACTGCCAGGGCTAATTCACCCCTCCACTTT. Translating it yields CASTARANSPLHF.

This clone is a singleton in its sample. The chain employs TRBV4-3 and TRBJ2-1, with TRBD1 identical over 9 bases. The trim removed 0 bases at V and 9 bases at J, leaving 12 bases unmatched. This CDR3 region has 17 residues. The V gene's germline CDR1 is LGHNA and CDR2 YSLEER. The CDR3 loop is CASSQDPGTGTWGEQFF. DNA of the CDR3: TGCGCCAGCAGCCAAGATCCGGGGACAGGGACCTGGGGTGAGCAGTTCTTC.

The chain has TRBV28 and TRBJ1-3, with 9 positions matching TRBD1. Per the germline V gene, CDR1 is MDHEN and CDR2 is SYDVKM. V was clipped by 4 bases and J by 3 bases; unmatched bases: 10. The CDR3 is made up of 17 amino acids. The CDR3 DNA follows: TGTGCCAGCAGTTACATCGGGACAGGGTTGATTGGAAACACCATATATTTT. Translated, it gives CASSYIGTGLIGNTIYF. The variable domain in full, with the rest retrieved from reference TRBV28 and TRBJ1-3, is DVKVTQSSRYLVKRTGEKVFLECVQDMDHENMFWYRQDPGLGLRLIYFSYDVKMKEKGDIPEGYSVSREKKERFSLILESASTNQTSMYLCASSYIGTGLIGNTIYFGEGSWLTVV.

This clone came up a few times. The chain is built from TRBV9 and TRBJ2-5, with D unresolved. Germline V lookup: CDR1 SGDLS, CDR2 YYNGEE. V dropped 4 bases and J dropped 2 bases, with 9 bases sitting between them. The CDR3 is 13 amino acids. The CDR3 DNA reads TGTGCCAGCAGCCTCCGCGGTCAAGAGACCCAGTACTTC. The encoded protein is CASSLRGQETQYF.

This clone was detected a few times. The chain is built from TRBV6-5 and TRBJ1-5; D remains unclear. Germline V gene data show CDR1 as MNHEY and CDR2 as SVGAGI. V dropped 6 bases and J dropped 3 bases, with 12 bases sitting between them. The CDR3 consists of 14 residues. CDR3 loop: CASSQTGVNQPQHF. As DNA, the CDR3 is TGTGCCAGCAGCCAAACCGGGGTCAATCAGCCCCAGCATTTT.

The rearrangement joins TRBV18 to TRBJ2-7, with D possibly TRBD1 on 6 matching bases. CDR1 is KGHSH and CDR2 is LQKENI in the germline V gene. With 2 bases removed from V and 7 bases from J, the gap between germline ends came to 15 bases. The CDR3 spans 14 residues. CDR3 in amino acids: CASSPGGGSGEQYF. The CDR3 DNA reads TGTGCCAGCTCACCAGGGGGCGGCTCGGGAGAGCAGTACTTC.

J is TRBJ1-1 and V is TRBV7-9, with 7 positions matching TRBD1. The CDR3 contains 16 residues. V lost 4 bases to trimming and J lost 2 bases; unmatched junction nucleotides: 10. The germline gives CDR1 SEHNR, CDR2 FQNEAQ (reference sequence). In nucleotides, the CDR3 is TGTGCCAGCAGCTCCTCTACAGGGGACGTTAACACTGAAGCTTTCTTT. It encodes CASSSSTGDVNTEAFF.

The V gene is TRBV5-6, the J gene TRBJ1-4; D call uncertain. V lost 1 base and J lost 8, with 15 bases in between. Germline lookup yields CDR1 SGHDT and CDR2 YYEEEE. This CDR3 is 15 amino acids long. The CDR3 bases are TGTGCCAGCAGCTTGTCACCCGAACCGGAGGAAAAACTGTTTTTT. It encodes CASSLSPEPEEKLFF.

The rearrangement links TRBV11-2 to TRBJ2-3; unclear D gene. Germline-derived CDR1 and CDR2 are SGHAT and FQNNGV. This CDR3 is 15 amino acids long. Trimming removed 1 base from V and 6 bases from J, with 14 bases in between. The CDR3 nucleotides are TGTGCCAGCAGCTTAGTTGGCTTCGGAGCGGATACGCAGTATTTT. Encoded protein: CASSLVGFGADTQYF. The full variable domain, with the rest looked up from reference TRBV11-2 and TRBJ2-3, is EAGVAQSPRYKIIEKRQSVAFWCNPISGHATLYWYQQILGQGPKLLIQFQNNGVVDDSQLPKDRFSAERLKGVDSTLKIQPAKLEDSAVYLCASSLVGFGADTQYFGPGTRLTVL.

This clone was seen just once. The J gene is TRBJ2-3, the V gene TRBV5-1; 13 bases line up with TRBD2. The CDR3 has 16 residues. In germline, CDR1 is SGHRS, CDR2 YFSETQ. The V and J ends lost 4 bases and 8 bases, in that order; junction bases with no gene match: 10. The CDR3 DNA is TGCGCCAGCAGCCACACTAGCGGGGGGGCCGGTGGTACGCAGTATTTT. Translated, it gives CASSHTSGGAGGTQYF.

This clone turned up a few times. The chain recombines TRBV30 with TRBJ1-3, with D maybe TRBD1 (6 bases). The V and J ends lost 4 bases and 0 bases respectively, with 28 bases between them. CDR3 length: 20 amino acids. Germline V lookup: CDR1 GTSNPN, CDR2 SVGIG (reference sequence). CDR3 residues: CAWNNPRDTRTRYSGNTIYF. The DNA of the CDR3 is TGTGCCTGGAACAATCCCCGGGACACACGAACGAGATACTCTGGAAACACCATATATTTT.

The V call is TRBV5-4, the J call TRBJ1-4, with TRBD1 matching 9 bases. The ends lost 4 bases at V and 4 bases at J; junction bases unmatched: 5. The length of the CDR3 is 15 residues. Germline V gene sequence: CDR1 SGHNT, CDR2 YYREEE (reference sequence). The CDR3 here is CASSNRQGGNEKLFF. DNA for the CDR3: TGTGCCAGCAGCAACCGACAGGGGGGTAATGAAAAACTGTTTTTT.

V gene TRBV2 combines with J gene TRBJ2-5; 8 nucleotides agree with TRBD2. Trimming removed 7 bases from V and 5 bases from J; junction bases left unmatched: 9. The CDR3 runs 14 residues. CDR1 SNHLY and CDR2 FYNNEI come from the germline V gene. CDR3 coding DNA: TGTGCCAGCAAGATAGCGGGGACTCGGGAGACCCAGTACTTC. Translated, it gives CASKIAGTRETQYF.

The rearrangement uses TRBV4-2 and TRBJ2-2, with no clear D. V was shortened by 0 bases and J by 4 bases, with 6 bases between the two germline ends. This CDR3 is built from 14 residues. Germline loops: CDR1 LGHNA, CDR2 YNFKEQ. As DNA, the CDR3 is TGTGCCAGCAGCCAAGAGTGGAGCACCGGGGAGCTGTTTTTT. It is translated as CASSQEWSTGELFF.

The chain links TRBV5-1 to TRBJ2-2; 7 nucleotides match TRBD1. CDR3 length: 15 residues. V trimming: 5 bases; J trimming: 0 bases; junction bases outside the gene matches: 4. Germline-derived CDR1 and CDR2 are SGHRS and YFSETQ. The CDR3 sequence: CASRLGGTNTGELFF. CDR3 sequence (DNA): TGCGCCAGCAGGTTAGGGGGCACGAACACCGGGGAGCTGTTTTTT.

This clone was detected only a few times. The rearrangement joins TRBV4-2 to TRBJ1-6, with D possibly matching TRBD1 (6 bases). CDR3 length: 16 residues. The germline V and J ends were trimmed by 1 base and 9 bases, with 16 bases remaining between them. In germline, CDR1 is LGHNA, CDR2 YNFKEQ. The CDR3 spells CASSQGFQGKVSPLHF. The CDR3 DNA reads TGTGCCAGCAGCCAAGGTTTCCAGGGGAAGGTTTCACCCCTCCACTTT.

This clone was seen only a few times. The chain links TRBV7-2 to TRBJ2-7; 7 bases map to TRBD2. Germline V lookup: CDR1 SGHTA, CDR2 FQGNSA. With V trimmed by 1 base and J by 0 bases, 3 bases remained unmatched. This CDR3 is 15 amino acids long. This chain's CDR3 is CASSLGAGVSYEQYF. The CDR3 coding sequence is TGTGCCAGCAGCTTAGGGGCGGGGGTCTCCTACGAGCAGTACTTC.